This TCR beta chain was captured in a study of OX40 agonist ivuxolimab in advanced cancers. The method was immunoSEQ multiplex PCR; TCRdb's version includes in-frame clones alone and lacks a portion of them. There are fewer than 55,000 clones in the sample; 80% to 90% occur only once, and 0.69% lies in the top ten. Trimming removed 5 bases from V and 4 bases from J; junction bases left unmatched: 8. CDR1 and CDR2 from the germline V gene are SGHTA and FQGNSA. This CDR3 spans 15 amino acids. This clone was counted between two and nine times. What it binds is not known. Study-level results: Among the lowest peripheral clonal expansion occurred in 0.1-3.0 mg/kg partial responders. The mean number of expanded clones was higher in CD8+ T cells than in CD4+. Some of the nonresponding patients also showed low levels of normalized T-cell clonal expansion.

The rearrangement joins TRBV7-2 to TRBJ1-5; the match to TRBD1 covers 7 bases. This receptor was taken from an adult with an advanced solid tumor such as melanoma, head and neck, liver or kidney cancer. This specimen consisted of CD4+ or CD8+ T cells sorted from blood, obtained in a trial of the OX40 agonist ivuxolimab. CDR3 residues: CASSTQQGLNQPQHF. CDR3 DNA sequence: TGTGCCAGCAGCACCCAACAGGGGTTGAATCAGCCCCAGCATTTT. Full variable domain (rest looked up from reference TRBV7-2 and TRBJ1-5): GAGVSQSPSNKVTEKGKDVELRCDPISGHTALYWYRQSLGQGLEFLIYFQGNSAPDKSGLPSDRFSAERTGGSVSTLTIQRTQQEDSAVYLCASSTQQGLNQPQHFGDGTRLSIL.